The present entry profiles one TCR beta chain with its context. The source of the sample is a study of blood T cell repertoires in COVID-19. Background on the study: Samples came from the United States, Italy and Spain, spanning acute and convalescent COVID-19.

Libraries were prepared by immunoSEQ multiplex PCR; TCRdb keeps only in-frame clonotypes and omits some of them. In the table there are some 140,000 clones, 80% to 85% of which are singletons. The V and J ends lost 0 bases and 10 bases respectively, with 10 bases between them. The CDR3 runs to 13 residues. CDR1 and CDR2 from the germline V gene are GTSNPN and SVGIG (reference sequence). The rearrangement links TRBV30 to TRBJ1-6; D gene unclear. This clonotype originated in a man in his fifties or sixties with acute or convalescent COVID-19. Sequencing was carried out using peripheral blood. For the CDR3, the DNA is TGTGCCTGGAGTGTAGGAGGAGGCTCACCCCTCCACTTT. Its translation: CAWSVGGGSPLHF.